This TCR beta chain is from a study of brain T cells in children with intractable seizures (dated by TCRdb to the early 2020s). At the level of the whole study: Resected brain tissue from over 50 pediatric epilepsy surgery cases was initially screened for immune gene transcripts with a NanoString immunology panel. Among the roughly twelve selected surgery cases, pre-surgery blood was additionally sequenced for eight, leaving four cases with brain tissue only.

In light of the paper, this sample's time point label describes: resected brain tissue, or blood drawn just prior to surgery. The surgery cases that showed the highest brain T cell transcript signatures were chosen for TCR beta chain sequencing of brain tissue, and of blood when it was available. Before surgery, the patients had been given at least one anti-epileptic drug. The TCR-sequenced patients were children whose drug-resistant epilepsy was caused by tuberous sclerosis complex, focal cortical dysplasia, Rasmussen encephalitis or hemimegalencephaly. The brain samples were frozen blocks of fresh, involved tissue resected during epilepsy surgery. The Monarch genomic DNA purification kit was used to extract bulk genomic DNA from unsorted brain tissue and whole blood. In regard to this clone: Its binding antigen is unknown. The sample holds no much larger clone one base away, and base qualities are not on file.

The immunoSEQ assay was applied to genomic DNA to generate the TCR beta chain sequences. Concerning the study's data processing: CDR3 sequences that did not begin with the conserved framework cysteine at position 104 were removed by hand. To get clonality, the normalized Shannon's Diversity Index was subtracted from one, giving values from 0 (maximal diversity) to 1 (oligoclonal). Differences in the frequency of the same CDR3 between samples, such as brain versus blood, were assessed with chi-squared comparison-of-proportions tests. Public clonotypes were identified by searching immuneACCESS, and similarity to known antiviral clonotypes was assessed with the VDJdb browser. Sourced from immuneACCESS, this table was stored by TCRdb with only in-frame sequences that have V and J called. A share of the clones is absent; for the studies checked, an unresolved V gene accounts for under half, and the remainder has no known explanation. That table is the source of V, J and clone size, and D and trimming were worked out from the DNA. Here the sample has roughly 9,500 clones; 69% occur a single time. Together, the top ten hold 18% of the sample.

Overall study outcomes, separate from this receptor: Because sequencing depth differed between pre- and post-surgery blood, the absence of clones from the pre-surgery sample may reflect undersampling. Top 50 brain clonotypes included public and private clones; each case's most abundant public CDR3 closely resembled known HCMV, EBV or influenza A epitope-specific CDR3s. The patients' HCMV serostatus was not known, and viral specificity was inferred solely from CDR3 sequence similarity.

The source of this sequence is a girl aged 2 to 10 with tuberous sclerosis and intractable seizures. The material sequenced was resected brain tissue, taken at surgery.

The CDR3 region reads CASSPGFGYGYTF. The bases read TGTGCCAGCAGTCCGGGGTTTGGCTATGGCTACACCTTC. Recombination connected TRBV6-4 to TRBJ1-2; the D gene assignment is ambiguous. The trim is 5 bases for V and 4 bases for J, with a gap of 11 bases between the germline ends. Including cysteine and phenylalanine, the CDR3 has 13 amino acids. Only the CDR3 portion is preserved as DNA: 39 bases, with reading frame beginning at the first base. CDR1 and CDR2 were assigned from the germline V gene as MRHNA and SNTAGT.